The rows below give T cell receptor beta chains drawn from one sample of a study of human T cells and chemical hapten exposure. MiXCR, run by TCRdb on the RACE reads, gives a single entry per CDR3 protein. This table has around 340,000 distinct CDR3 sequences, under 8% appearing once. The input for sequencing was whole blood, taken in connection with sensitization to the hapten diphenylcyclopropenone (DPC). The origin of the receptors is a woman aged 18 to 35 with alopecia areata. Some clones in this sample may be carry-over from other donors' samples. CDR3s include the opening cysteine and the closing phenylalanine or tryptophan. D genes are given only for firm matches. Size tells how often a clone was seen (once, few, many) or the class of an expanded clone, and some rows leave it out.

clone size	V gene	D gene	J gene	CDR3 DNA	CDR3 protein
few	TRBV6-6	-	TRBJ2-7	TGTGCCAGCAGTCCTCGGGGTGCGGGGGCTGCCTACGAGCAGTACTTC	CASSPRGAGAAYEQYF
few	TRBV4-3	-	TRBJ1-1	TGCGCCAGCAGCCAAGATTGGGGGAACACTGAAGCTTTCTTT	CASSQDWGNTEAFF
-	TRBV12-3/TRBV12-4	TRBD1	TRBJ2-3	TGTGCCAGCAGGCCACCGAGGACAGGTCTCACAGATACGCAGTATTTT	CASRPPRTGLTDTQYF
few	TRBV15	TRBD1	TRBJ1-4	TGTGCCACCAGCGATGGGCCTATTTGGGACAGCGAAAAACTGTTTTTT	CATSDGPIWDSEKLFF
many	TRBV29-1	-	TRBJ2-2	TGCAGCTCCTCGGCAGCGAACACCGGGGAGCTGTTTTTT	CSSSAANTGELFF
few	TRBV20-1	-	TRBJ1-2	TGCAGTGCTAGAGATGTTCCAGGGGTCTATGGCTACACCTTC	CSARDVPGVYGYTF
few	TRBV29-1	-	TRBJ2-1	TGCAGCGTTTCAGGGAGCTCCTACAATGAGCAGTTCTTC	CSVSGSSYNEQFF
-	TRBV15	-	TRBJ1-2	TGTGCCACCAGCAGAGATGTCGGCGATGGCTACACCTTC	CATSRDVGDGYTF
-	TRBV12-3/TRBV12-4	-	TRBJ2-7	TGTGCCAGCAGTCCAATATCCTATCCTAGCCGTGACTCCTACGAGCAGTACTTC	CASSPISYPSRDSYEQYF
-	TRBV19	-	TRBJ2-6	TGTGCCAGTACCCTCTTTGCCGCGGCTCCAGGATCTGGGGCCAACGTCCTGACTTTC	CASTLFAAAPGSGANVLTF
many	TRBV10-3	TRBD2	TRBJ2-3	TGTGCCACCCGGGGGGGTGCAGATACGCAGTATTTT	CATRGGADTQYF
-	TRBV7-9	-	TRBJ1-1	TGTGCCAGCAGCTTAGCGGGGGAGGGAACTGAAGCTTTCTTT	CASSLAGEGTEAFF
-	TRBV6-5	-	TRBJ2-3	TGTGCCAGCAGCCTTTACATCACAGATACGCAGTATTTT	CASSLYITDTQYF
few	TRBV7-3	TRBD1	TRBJ2-5	TGTGCCAGCAGCAGGACAGGGGTTACGGAGACCCAGTACTTC	CASSRTGVTETQYF
few	TRBV5-1	-	TRBJ2-1	TGCGCCAGCAGCTTGGGGGTAGTCTCCTACAATGAGCAGTTCTTC	CASSLGVVSYNEQFF
-	TRBV3-1	-	TRBJ1-6	TGTGCCAGCAGCCCCAAGGTCGACACCCCCCTCCACTTT	CASSPKVDTPLHF
-	TRBV6-5	TRBD2	TRBJ2-3	TGTGCCAGCAGTTACAATCTGCGGGGGAGCACAGATACGCAGTATTTT	CASSYNLRGSTDTQYF
many	TRBV9	-	TRBJ1-3	TGTGCCAGCAGCCGCTCCAGGGCAGCTGGAAACACCATATATTTT	CASSRSRAAGNTIYF
-	TRBV29-1	-	TRBJ2-7	TGCAGCGTTGAAGGAATTGGGAACGAGCAGTACTTC	CSVEGIGNEQYF
-	TRBV4-1	TRBD2	TRBJ2-1	TGCGCCAGCAGACATGGGACTAGCGGGGCCTACAATGAGCAGTTCTTC	CASRHGTSGAYNEQFF
few	TRBV5-1	TRBD1	TRBJ1-2	TGCGCCAGCAGTTACACTCGGACAGGGGCGGTCTATGGCTACACCTTC	CASSYTRTGAVYGYTF
few	TRBV4-2	-	TRBJ1-5	TGTGCCAGCAGCCCGGAGGGCCAGCCCCAGCATTTT	CASSPEGQPQHF
few	TRBV4-3	-	TRBJ2-5	TGCGCCAGCAGCGTTGAAGGGACGCCGGGGGAGACCCAGTACTTC	CASSVEGTPGETQYF
many	TRBV28	-	TRBJ2-6	TGTGCCAGCAGTTCCCCGACAGGGGCCAACGTCCTGACTTTC	CASSSPTGANVLTF
many	TRBV13	-	TRBJ2-7	TGTGCCAGCAGCGCAGGGACTTCCTACGAGCAGTACTTC	CASSAGTSYEQYF
many	TRBV5-4	-	TRBJ1-2	TGTGCCAGCAGCTTCGGAGGACATCCGTCCAGCGGCTATGGCTACACCTTC	CASSFGGHPSSGYGYTF
-	TRBV4-1	-	TRBJ1-1	TGCGCCAGCAGCCAAGTTGCCTCTGGAGCTTTCTTT	CASSQVASGAFF
-	TRBV6-6	-	TRBJ1-1	TGTGCCAGCAGTTACTCGAGGTCGTCTATGAACACTGAAGCTTTCTTT	CASSYSRSSMNTEAFF
-	TRBV5-1	TRBD1	TRBJ1-1	TGCGCCAGCAGCTTGGACAGGGGGAACACTGAAGCTTTCTTT	CASSLDRGNTEAFF